The T cell receptor beta chain under discussion was sequenced for a study of blood T cell repertoires in COVID-19. Study context: Sample material is recorded as cDNA or gDNA derived from T cells, B-cell-depleted T cells, or PBMCs.

The repertoire was sequenced with immunoSEQ multiplex PCR; TCRdb's copy has only in-frame clones and lacks some. This table holds approximately 160,000 clones, around 80% found once. Germline V gene data show CDR1 as SGHNT and CDR2 as YYREEE (reference sequence). Trimming cost V 0 bases and J 7 bases, with 17 bases left between them. This CDR3 is built from 15 residues. This TCR was sampled from a woman older than 75 with acute or convalescent COVID-19. The rearrangement links TRBV5-4 to TRBJ2-7; TRBD1 might be the D (8 bases). Sequencing used peripheral blood. CDR3 region: CASSLDYYRGGEQYF. CDR3 coding DNA: TGTGCCAGCAGCTTGGATTACTACAGGGGGGGGGAGCAGTACTTC. Based on the CDR3 plus reference TRBV5-4 and TRBJ2-7, the full variable domain is ETGVTQSPTHLIKTRGQQVTLRCSSQSGHNTVSWYQQALGQGPQFIFQYYREEENGRGNFPPRFSGLQFPNYSSELNVNALELDDSALYLCASSLDYYRGGEQYFGPGTRLTVT.